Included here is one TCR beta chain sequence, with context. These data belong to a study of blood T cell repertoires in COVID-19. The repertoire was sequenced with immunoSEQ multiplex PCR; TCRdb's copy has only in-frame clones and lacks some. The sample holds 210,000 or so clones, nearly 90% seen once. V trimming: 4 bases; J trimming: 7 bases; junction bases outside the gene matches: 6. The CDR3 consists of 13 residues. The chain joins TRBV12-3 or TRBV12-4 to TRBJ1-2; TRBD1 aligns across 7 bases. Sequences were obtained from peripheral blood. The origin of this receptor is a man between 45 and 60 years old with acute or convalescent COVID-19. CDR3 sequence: CASSSQGLLGYTF. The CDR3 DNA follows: TGTGCCAGCAGTTCACAGGGGCTTCTTGGCTACACCTTC.